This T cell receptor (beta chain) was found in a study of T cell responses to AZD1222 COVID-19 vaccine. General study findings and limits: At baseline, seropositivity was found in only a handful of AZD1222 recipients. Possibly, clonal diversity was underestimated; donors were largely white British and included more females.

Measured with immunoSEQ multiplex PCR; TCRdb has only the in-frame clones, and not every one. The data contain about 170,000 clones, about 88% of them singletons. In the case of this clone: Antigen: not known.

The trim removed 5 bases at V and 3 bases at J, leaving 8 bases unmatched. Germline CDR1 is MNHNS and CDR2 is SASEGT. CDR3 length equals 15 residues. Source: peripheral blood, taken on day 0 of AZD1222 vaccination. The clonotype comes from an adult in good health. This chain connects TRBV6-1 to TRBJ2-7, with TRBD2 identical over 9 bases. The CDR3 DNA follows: TGTGCCAGCAGTCCCGCCGGGCGGGGGGGCTACGAGCAGTACGTC. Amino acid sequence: CASSPAGRGGYEQYV.